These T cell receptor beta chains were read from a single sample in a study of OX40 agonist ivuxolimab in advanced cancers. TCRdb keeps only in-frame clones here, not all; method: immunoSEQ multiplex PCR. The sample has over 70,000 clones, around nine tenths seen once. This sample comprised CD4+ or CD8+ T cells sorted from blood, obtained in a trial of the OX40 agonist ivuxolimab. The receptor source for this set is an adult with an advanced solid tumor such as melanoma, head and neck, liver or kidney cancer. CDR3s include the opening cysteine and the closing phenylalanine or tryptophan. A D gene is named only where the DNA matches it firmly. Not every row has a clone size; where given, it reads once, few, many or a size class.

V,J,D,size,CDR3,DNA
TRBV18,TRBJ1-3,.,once,CASSPGTGSGNTIYF,TGTGCCAGCTCACCCGGGACTGGCTCTGGAAACACCATATATTTT
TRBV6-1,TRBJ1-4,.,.,CASSTGPTNEKLFF,TGTGCCAGCAGTACAGGACCTACTAATGAAAAACTGTTTTTT
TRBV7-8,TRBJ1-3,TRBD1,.,CASSLGDSGNTIYF,TGTGCCAGCAGCTTAGGGGACAGTGGAAACACCATATATTTT
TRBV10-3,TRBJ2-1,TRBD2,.,CAISFGAGGYNEQFF,TGTGCCATCAGTTTTGGAGCGGGGGGATACAATGAGCAGTTCTTC
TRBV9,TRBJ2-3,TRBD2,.,CASSVDLASGLRWDTQYF,TGTGCCAGCAGCGTAGACCTGGCTAGCGGTCTGAGGTGGGATACGCAGTATTTT
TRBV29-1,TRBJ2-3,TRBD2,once,CSAEIAGGPLPSTDTQYF,TGCAGCGCTGAGATAGCGGGGGGGCCCCTTCCTAGCACAGATACGCAGTATTTT
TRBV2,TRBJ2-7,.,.,CASSQQEDPYEQYF,TGTGCCAGCAGTCAACAGGAGGATCCATACGAGCAGTACTTC
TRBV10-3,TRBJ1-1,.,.,CAISESNTEAFF,TGTGCCATCAGTGAGTCGAACACTGAAGCTTTCTTT
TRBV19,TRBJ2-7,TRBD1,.,CASKQDRGRYEQYF,TGTGCCAGTAAACAGGACAGGGGGCGTTACGAGCAGTACTTC
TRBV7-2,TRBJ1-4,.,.,CASSFLGEKLFF,TGTGCCAGCAGCTTTCTAGGTGAAAAACTGTTTTTT
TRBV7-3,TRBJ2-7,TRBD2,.,CASSMGPSGTYEQYF,TGTGCCAGCAGCATGGGGCCTAGCGGAACCTACGAGCAGTACTTC
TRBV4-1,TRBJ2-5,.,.,CASSQGGVQETQYF,TGCGCCAGCAGCCAAGGGGGGGTACAAGAGACCCAGTACTTC
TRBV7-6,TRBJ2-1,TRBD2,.,CASSPLAGGPDEQFF,TGTGCCAGCAGCCCACTAGCGGGGGGGCCTGATGAGCAGTTCTTC
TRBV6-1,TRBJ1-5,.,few,CASSGGSRTLSNQPQHF,TGTGCCAGCAGTGGGGGGAGCCGGACATTAAGCAATCAGCCCCAGCATTTT
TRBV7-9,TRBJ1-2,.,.,CASSWVQGDGYTF,TGTGCCAGCAGCTGGGTACAGGGAGATGGCTACACCTTC
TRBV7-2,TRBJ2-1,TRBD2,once,CASSTAAGVPNVQFF,TGTGCCAGCAGCACCGCAGCGGGAGTCCCAAATGTGCAGTTCTTC
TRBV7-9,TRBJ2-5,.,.,CASSPRGGTEETQYF,TGTGCCAGCAGCCCCCGAGGGGGAACGGAAGAGACCCAGTACTTC
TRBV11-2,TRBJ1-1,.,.,CASSPPRQNTEAFF,TGTGCCAGCAGCCCCCCGCGACAGAACACTGAAGCTTTCTTT
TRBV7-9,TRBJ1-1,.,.,CASSLKVNTEAFF,TGTGCCAGCAGCTTAAAGGTGAACACTGAAGCTTTCTTT
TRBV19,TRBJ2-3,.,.,CASSPRTSTDTQYF,TGTGCCAGTAGTCCCAGAACGAGCACAGATACGCAGTATTTT
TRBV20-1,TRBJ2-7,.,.,CSAGPYEQYF,TGCAGTGCTGGGCCCTACGAGCAGTACTTC
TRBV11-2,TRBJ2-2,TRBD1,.,CASSLRRLGQGTGELFF,TGTGCCAGCAGCTTAAGACGTTTGGGACAGGGCACCGGGGAGCTGTTTTTT
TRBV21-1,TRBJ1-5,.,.,CASRRGPSQPQHF,TGTGCCAGCCGACGGGGCCCCAGTCAGCCCCAGCATTTT
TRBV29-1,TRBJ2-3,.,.,CSVVGLPSTDTQYF,TGCAGCGTTGTCGGGCTACCTAGCACAGATACGCAGTATTTT
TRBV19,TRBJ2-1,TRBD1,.,CASRGIGQGWDEQFF,TGTGCCAGTAGGGGAATAGGACAGGGGTGGGATGAGCAGTTCTTC
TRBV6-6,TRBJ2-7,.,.,CASSPKHEQYF,TGTGCCAGCAGCCCCAAGCACGAGCAGTACTTC
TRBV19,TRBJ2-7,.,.,CASSIEGGSYEQYF,TGTGCCAGTAGTATTGAGGGGGGCTCCTACGAGCAGTACTTC
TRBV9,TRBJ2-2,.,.,CASSVTNGELFF,TGTGCCAGCAGCGTAACCAACGGGGAGCTGTTTTTT
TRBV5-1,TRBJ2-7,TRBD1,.,CASSLGGTGTHEQYF,TGCGCCAGCAGCCTAGGGGGGACAGGGACCCACGAGCAGTACTTC
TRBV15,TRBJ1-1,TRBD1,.,CATSMRQGHNTEAFF,TGTGCCACCAGCATGAGACAGGGTCACAACACTGAAGCTTTCTTT
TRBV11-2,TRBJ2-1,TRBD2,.,CASSPGLAYNEQFF,TGTGCCAGCAGCCCGGGACTAGCGTATAATGAGCAGTTCTTC
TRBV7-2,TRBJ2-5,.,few,CASSLMETQYF,TGTGCCAGCAGCTTGATGGAGACCCAGTACTTC
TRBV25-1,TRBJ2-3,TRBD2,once,CASRRAGGETDTQYF,TGTGCCAGCAGAAGAGCGGGGGGAGAGACAGATACGCAGTATTTT
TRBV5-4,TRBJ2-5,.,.,CASSTQQGGRETQYF,TGTGCCAGCAGCACGCAACAGGGCGGGCGAGAGACCCAGTACTTC
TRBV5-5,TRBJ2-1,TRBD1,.,CASSFTGGNEQFF,TGTGCCAGCAGCTTTACAGGGGGCAATGAGCAGTTCTTC
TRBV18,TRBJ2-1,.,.,CASTSQEGSTAEQFF,TGTGCCAGCACTTCGCAGGAGGGGAGTACAGCTGAGCAGTTCTTC
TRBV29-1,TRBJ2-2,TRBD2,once,CSVRRGGDTGELFF,TGCAGCGTTCGACGGGGGGGTGACACCGGGGAGCTGTTTTTT
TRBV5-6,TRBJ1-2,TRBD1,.,CASSLAPTGIGYGYTF,TGTGCCAGCAGCTTGGCCCCGACAGGGATAGGCTATGGCTACACCTTC
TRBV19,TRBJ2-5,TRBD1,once,CASSIGRTGRETQYF,TGTGCCAGTAGTATAGGGCGGACAGGGAGGGAGACCCAGTACTTC
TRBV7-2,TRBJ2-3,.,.,CASSFRGGYADTQYF,TGTGCCAGCAGCTTTCGCGGGGGCTACGCAGATACGCAGTATTTT
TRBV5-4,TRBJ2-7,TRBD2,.,CASSLDQGLAGHEQYF,TGTGCCAGCAGCTTGGATCAGGGACTAGCGGGGCACGAGCAGTACTTC
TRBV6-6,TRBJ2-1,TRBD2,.,CASRDGGGARDEQFF,TGTGCCAGCCGCGACGGCGGGGGGGCCCGGGATGAGCAGTTCTTC
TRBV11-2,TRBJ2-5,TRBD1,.,CASSAPGTGNVDQYF,TGTGCCAGCAGCGCCCCCGGGACAGGGAACGTGGACCAGTACTTC
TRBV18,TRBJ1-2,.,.,CASSPGQSINNYGYTF,TGTGCCAGCTCACCTGGACAGAGTATTAATAACTATGGCTACACCTTC
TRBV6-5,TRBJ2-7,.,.,CASSPIGGEQYF,TGTGCCAGCAGCCCCATCGGGGGCGAGCAGTACTTC
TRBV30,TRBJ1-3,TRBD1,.,CAWSDGQGPLTGNTIYF,TGTGCCTGGAGTGACGGACAGGGACCCCTAACTGGAAACACCATATATTTT
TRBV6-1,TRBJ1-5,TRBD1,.,CASSGPTGRGNQPQHF,TGTGCCAGCAGTGGTCCGACAGGGAGGGGCAATCAGCCCCAGCATTTT
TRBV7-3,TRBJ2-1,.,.,CASSLRPRGGPYNEQFF,TGTGCCAGCAGCTTACGCCCAAGAGGGGGGCCCTACAATGAGCAGTTCTTC
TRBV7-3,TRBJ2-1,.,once,CASSSTANSNEQFF,TGTGCCAGCAGCTCTACAGCGAATTCCAATGAGCAGTTCTTC
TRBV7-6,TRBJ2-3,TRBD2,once,CASSLGPSGGTRQVTQYF,TGTGCCAGCAGCTTAGGTCCTAGCGGGGGAACAAGGCAAGTTACGCAGTATTTT
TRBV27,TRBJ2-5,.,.,CASSLPQNQETQYF,TGTGCCAGCAGTCTCCCGCAAAACCAAGAGACCCAGTACTTC
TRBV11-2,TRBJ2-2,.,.,CASSLDGTGELFF,TGTGCCAGCAGCTTAGATGGAACCGGGGAGCTGTTTTTT
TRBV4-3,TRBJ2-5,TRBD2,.,CASSPGGGRAWETQYF,TGCGCCAGCAGCCCCGGAGGCGGGAGGGCCTGGGAGACCCAGTACTTC
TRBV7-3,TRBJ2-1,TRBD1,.,CASSAGTGGNEQFF,TGTGCCAGCAGCGCCGGGACAGGAGGGAATGAGCAGTTCTTC
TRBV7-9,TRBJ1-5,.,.,CASSLAGAEGSQPQHF,TGTGCCAGCAGCTTAGCGGGTGCAGAGGGGAGTCAGCCCCAGCATTTT